Presented here are 18 T cell receptor beta chains from one specimen sequenced in a study of blood T cell repertoires in COVID-19. Sequencing used immunoSEQ multiplex PCR; TCRdb keeps in-frame clones, though not all of them. The sample yields fewer than 500,000 clones, around 87% seen once. Input material: PBMCs or T cells enriched from blood (not recorded which). The receptors originated from a woman between 18 and 29 years old who had recovered from COVID-19.

This clone was recorded only once. The chain uses TRBV3-1 (or the pseudogene TRBV3-2) and TRBJ2-5; D gene ambiguous. V was pared by 4 bases and J by 5 bases, with 23 bases between. Germline CDR1 LGHDT, CDR2 YNNKEL (reference sequence). This CDR3 is 17 amino acids long. The chain's CDR3 is CASSLRELFQHGETQYF. As DNA, the CDR3 is TGTGCCAGCAGCCTACGTGAACTATTCCAACACGGGGAGACCCAGTACTTC.

The J gene is TRBJ2-2, the V gene TRBV23-1; the match to TRBD1 covers 8 bases. TRBV23-1 is reported as an ORF; its role is uncertain. The CDR3 is made up of 18 amino acids. V trimming: 3 bases; J trimming: 4 bases; junction bases outside the gene matches: 13. The CDR3 loop is CASSHTGTGLSFTGELFF. The CDR3 bases are TGCGCCAGCAGTCACACCGGGACAGGCCTTTCTTTCACCGGGGAGCTGTTTTTT.

The chain links TRBV10-1 to TRBJ2-2, with 8 nucleotides matching TRBD2. The CDR3 is made up of 17 amino acids. Germline V gene data show CDR1 as WNHNN and CDR2 as SYGVQD (reference sequence). V trimming: 5 bases; J trimming: 6 bases; junction bases outside the gene matches: 14. CDR3 coding DNA: TGCGCCAGCAGTCCAAACTCCGGGACTAGGGGTTCCGGGGAGCTGTTTTTT. This encodes CASSPNSGTRGSGELFF.

This clone was seen more than once but under ten times. The chain links TRBV5-4 to TRBJ2-2; D remains unclear. This CDR3 comprises 15 residues. The V gene lost 6 bases and the J gene lost 0 bases, with 12 bases spanning the gap. The V gene's germline CDR1 is SGHNT and CDR2 YYREEE (reference sequence). The CDR3 region is CASTNGAANTGELFF. The CDR3 DNA is TGTGCCAGCACCAATGGAGCCGCGAACACCGGGGAGCTGTTTTTT.

The chain combines TRBV6-5 with TRBJ1-6; TRBD1 agrees at 8 bases. Germline assignment: CDR1 MNHEY and CDR2 SVGAGI. The CDR3 extends over 14 amino acids. V lost 6 bases and J lost 14; bases outside the gene matches: 12. CDR3 sequence: CASRVPGGDPTLHF. For the CDR3, the DNA is TGTGCCAGCAGAGTTCCAGGGGGCGACCCCACCCTCCACTTT.

The rearrangement joins TRBV5-6 to TRBJ2-1, with 7 bases lining up with TRBD1. From germline, CDR1 is SGHDT and CDR2 YYEEEE. The CDR3 runs to 15 residues. The trim removed 6 bases at V and 2 bases at J, leaving 8 bases unmatched. CDR3 residues: CASTQGLATYNEQFF. CDR3 DNA sequence: TGTGCCAGCACACAGGGGCTAGCTACCTACAATGAGCAGTTCTTC.

The chain uses TRBV11-2 and TRBJ1-2, with D perhaps matching TRBD1 (5 bases). V lost 2 bases, J lost 5 bases, and 15 bases lay in between. The length of the CDR3 is 15 residues. Germline V gene lookup returns CDR1 SGHAT and CDR2 FQNNGV. The chain's CDR3 is CASSLNAVTAYGYTF. CDR3 coding DNA: TGTGCCAGCAGCTTAAACGCGGTGACAGCGTATGGCTACACCTTC.

The V call is TRBV2, the J call TRBJ1-4; no reliable D call. Germline assignment: CDR1 SNHLY and CDR2 FYNNEI. With 2 bases removed from V and 8 bases from J, the gap between germline ends came to 9 bases. CDR3 length equals 13 residues. CDR3 residues: CASSERVREKLFF. The CDR3 region has the DNA TGTGCCAGCAGTGAACGGGTTAGGGAAAAACTGTTTTTT.

This clone occurred once. The chain has TRBV5-1 and TRBJ1-1; weak D call: TRBD1 (5 bases). V was cut by 7 bases and J by 0 bases, with 13 bases left in between. The CDR3 is made up of 14 amino acids. CDR1 is SGHRS, CDR2 YFSETQ, per germline. The CDR3 sequence is CASGAGTLNTEAFF. The CDR3 bases are TGCGCCAGCGGGGCGGGGACCTTGAACACTGAAGCTTTCTTT.

CDR3 residues: CASSYLQTGSPLHF. The CDR3 DNA reads as TGTGCCAGCAGTTATCTTCAGACAGGATCACCCCTCCACTTT. The rearrangement joins TRBV6-5 to TRBJ1-6; perhaps TRBD1 as D (6 bases). CDR1 is MNHEY and CDR2 is SVGAGI in the germline V gene. The V and J ends lost 3 bases and 10 bases respectively, with 13 bases between them. The CDR3 runs to 14 residues.

The chain has TRBV28 and TRBJ1-2; 9 bases map to TRBD1. After removal of 4 bases from V and 8 bases from J, the junction contained 5 bases not matched to a gene. Germline CDR1 MDHEN, CDR2 SYDVKM. The CDR3 is 13 residues long. The CDR3 region is CASSSTGGWGYTF. The CDR3 nucleotides are TGTGCCAGCAGTTCCACAGGGGGCTGGGGCTACACCTTC.

The chain links TRBV6-5 to TRBJ1-1, with 11 bases identical to TRBD1. J was trimmed by 3 bases and V by 5 bases; bases with no gene match: 5. Germline V gene data show CDR1 as MNHEY and CDR2 as SVGAGI. The CDR3 runs 15 residues. The CDR3 region has the DNA TGTGCCAGCAGTCGGACAGGGGGCTCGTACACTGAAGCTTTCTTT. Translated: CASSRTGGSYTEAFF.

The chain links TRBV12-3 or TRBV12-4 to TRBJ1-6; D is unclear. CDR3 length: 13 amino acids. Trimming took 6 bases from V and 4 from J, leaving 7 bases between them. Written as DNA, the CDR3 is TGTGCCAGCAGGCGGGAGTATAATTCACCCCTCCACTTT. As protein: CASRREYNSPLHF.

In its sample, this clone was seen a few times. V is TRBV18 and J is TRBJ1-1; 7 bases are shared with TRBD1. The V and J ends lost 6 bases and 7 bases, in that order; junction bases with no gene match: 5. This CDR3 region has 12 residues. Germline assignment: CDR1 KGHSH and CDR2 LQKENI. The CDR3 sequence is CASSLQGNEAFF. The CDR3 DNA sequence: TGTGCCAGCTCTCTACAGGGGAATGAAGCTTTCTTT. Variable domain in full (rest from reference TRBV18 and TRBJ1-1): NAGVMQNPRHLVRRRGQEARLRCSPMKGHSHVYWYRQLPEEGLKFMVYLQKENIIDESGMPKERFSAEFPKEGPSILRIQQVVRGDSAAYFCASSLQGNEAFFGQGTRLTVV.

The V call is TRBV27, the J call TRBJ2-7; the D gene is possibly TRBD1 (6 bases). V lost 6 bases, J lost 0 bases, and 9 bases lay in between. The CDR3 has 13 amino acids. From germline, CDR1 is MNHEY and CDR2 SMNVEV (reference sequence). The CDR3, as DNA: TGTGCCAGCAGAAGGGGGATCTCCTACGAGCAGTACTTC. Translation: CASRRGISYEQYF.

The sample holds one count of this clone. This chain links TRBV4-2 with TRBJ2-1, with a possible D match to TRBD2 (5 bases). The V gene's germline CDR1 is LGHNA and CDR2 YNFKEQ. V was clipped by 0 bases and J by 7 bases, with 10 bases between them. The CDR3 loop spans 14 amino acids. The CDR3 is CASSQDSGLNEQFF. The CDR3 DNA follows: TGTGCCAGCAGCCAAGATTCAGGACTGAATGAGCAGTTCTTC.

This chain connects TRBV2 to TRBJ1-2, with 8 positions matching TRBD1. The trim removed 5 bases at V and 4 bases at J, leaving 6 bases unmatched. This CDR3 is built from 14 residues. Germline V CDR1 and CDR2: SNHLY, FYNNEI. The CDR3 reads CASSITGQAYGYTF. DNA of the CDR3: TGTGCCAGCAGTATAACGGGACAGGCCTATGGCTACACCTTC. Supplemented by reference TRBV2 and TRBJ1-2, the full variable domain reads EPEVTQTPSHQVTQMGQEVILRCVPISNHLYFYWYRQILGQKVEFLVSFYNNEISEKSEIFDDQFSVERPDGSNFTLKIRSTKLEDSAMYFCASSITGQAYGYTFGSGTRLTVV.

The chain couples TRBV5-1 to TRBJ1-1, with D tentatively TRBD1 (6 bases). V lost 0 bases, J lost 0 bases, and 9 bases lay in between. CDR1 SGHRS and CDR2 YFSETQ come from the germline V gene. This CDR3 has 15 amino acids. CDR3 DNA: TGCGCCAGCAGCTTGGGCGGGGGCATGAACACTGAAGCTTTCTTT. Translated, it gives CASSLGGGMNTEAFF.